These T cell receptor beta chains were read from a single sample in a study of shared clonotypes between healthy human individuals. Generated by immunoSEQ multiplex PCR, the TCRdb table keeps only in-frame clones and is missing some. The table has around 700,000 clones, roughly 72% seen once. Sequenced material: memory CD4+ T cells sorted from blood. The receptors come from a woman aged 25 to 39 in good health. CDR3s include the opening cysteine and the closing phenylalanine or tryptophan. A D gene is named only where the DNA matches it firmly. Some rows mark clone size as missing; the rest say once, few, many or name a class of expanded clone.

d_call	v_call	clone_size	j_call	cdr3_aa	cdr3_nt
-	TRBV7-3	-	TRBJ2-2	CASSPGLNTGELFF	TGTGCCAGCAGCCCGGGGTTAAACACCGGGGAGCTGTTTTTT
TRBD2	TRBV19	-	TRBJ2-5	CASSPAGGTQYF	TGTGCCAGTAGTCCGGCGGGGGGGACCCAGTACTTC
-	TRBV30	-	TRBJ1-1	CAWRKQGLNTEAFF	TGTGCCTGGAGGAAACAGGGTCTAAACACTGAAGCTTTCTTT
-	TRBV5-1	-	TRBJ2-7	CASSLGGYTSYEQYF	TGCGCCAGCAGCTTAGGAGGCTACACTTCCTACGAGCAGTACTTC
-	TRBV7-3	-	TRBJ2-1	CASSPPGSYNEQFF	TGTGCCAGCAGCCCGCCGGGGTCCTACAATGAGCAGTTCTTC
-	TRBV4-1	few	TRBJ2-2	CASSQESWTGELFF	TGCGCCAGCAGCCAAGAGTCGTGGACCGGGGAGCTGTTTTTT
-	TRBV19	once	TRBJ1-5	CASSQLQGGSNQPQHF	TGTGCCAGTAGCCAACTACAGGGAGGTAGCAATCAGCCCCAGCATTTT
-	TRBV6-5	once	TRBJ2-5	CAASVGETQYF	TGTGCCGCGTCCGTCGGGGAGACCCAGTACTTC
TRBD2	TRBV13	-	TRBJ2-1	CASSLRTSGSRNEQFF	TGTGCCAGCAGCCTCCGGACTAGCGGGAGTCGGAATGAGCAGTTCTTC
TRBD1	TRBV7-2	-	TRBJ1-4	CASSLAGQGAEKLFF	TGTGCCAGCAGCTTAGCGGGACAGGGGGCTGAAAAACTGTTTTTT
-	TRBV4-1	-	TRBJ1-3	CASSPRPGRAGNTIYF	TGCGCCAGCAGCCCACGTCCAGGCAGGGCTGGAAACACCATATATTTT
TRBD1	TRBV5-1	-	TRBJ2-7	CASSLWTGREQYF	TGCGCCAGCAGCTTGTGGACAGGGCGCGAGCAGTACTTC
-	TRBV19	-	TRBJ1-2	CASSPQRGIYGYTF	TGTGCCAGTAGTCCTCAAAGGGGGATCTATGGCTACACCTTC
TRBD2	TRBV19	-	TRBJ2-2	CASRDGPSGRGSNTGELFF	TGTGCCAGTAGGGACGGGCCTAGCGGGAGGGGATCGAACACCGGGGAGCTGTTTTTT
-	TRBV14	-	TRBJ1-2	CASSPSGLWGYTF	TGTGCCAGCAGCCCTTCCGGATTATGGGGCTACACCTTC
TRBD2	TRBV6-1	-	TRBJ2-7	CASDRLAGGHEQYF	TGTGCCAGCGACCGACTAGCGGGAGGCCACGAGCAGTACTTC
-	TRBV27	-	TRBJ1-4	CASSLRGGFTPNEKLFF	TGTGCCAGCAGTTTGAGGGGGGGCTTCACCCCGAATGAAAAACTGTTTTTT
-	TRBV29-1	many	TRBJ1-2	CSVERPYGYTF	TGCAGCGTTGAAAGGCCTTATGGCTACACCTTC
-	TRBV28	-	TRBJ2-1	CASSSPGPYYNEQFF	TGTGCCAGCAGTTCACCGGGACCCTACTACAATGAGCAGTTCTTC
TRBD2	TRBV20-1	-	TRBJ2-7	CSASGGYEQYF	TGCAGTGCATCGGGAGGGTACGAGCAGTACTTC
-	TRBV19	once	TRBJ1-2	CASKENFRYGYTF	TGTGCCAGTAAAGAAAACTTTCGCTATGGCTACACCTTC
-	TRBV13	-	TRBJ2-1	CASRGRQGTSPSYNEQFF	TGTGCCAGCAGAGGTAGGCAGGGGACTTCCCCCTCCTACAATGAGCAGTTCTTC
TRBD1	TRBV18	-	TRBJ2-7	CASSPMSQGRSTYEQYF	TGTGCCAGCTCACCAATGTCACAGGGGCGAAGTACCTACGAGCAGTACTTC